The entry below describes one T cell receptor beta chain. Some clones are missing from TCRdb's copy, which holds only in-frame ones; the method was immunoSEQ multiplex PCR. The sample carries approximately 220,000 clones, 65% to 85% recorded once. This sample is part of a study of blood T cell repertoires in COVID-19. Germline V gives CDR1 MNHEY, CDR2 SVGAGI. V dropped 6 bases and J dropped 4; count of bases not matched to a gene: 8. The CDR3 extends over 14 amino acids. Two negative PCRs, clearance, or symptom resolution characterized the recovered Cohort 3 donors. The chain joins TRBV6-5 to TRBJ1-2; 7 bases are shared with TRBD1. The sample comprised PBMCs or T cells enriched from blood (not recorded which). The sequence came from a woman in her forties who had recovered from COVID-19. Here the CDR3 reads CASRYRGLSYGYTF. The CDR3 DNA reads as TGTGCCAGCAGATACAGGGGCCTGAGCTATGGCTACACCTTC.